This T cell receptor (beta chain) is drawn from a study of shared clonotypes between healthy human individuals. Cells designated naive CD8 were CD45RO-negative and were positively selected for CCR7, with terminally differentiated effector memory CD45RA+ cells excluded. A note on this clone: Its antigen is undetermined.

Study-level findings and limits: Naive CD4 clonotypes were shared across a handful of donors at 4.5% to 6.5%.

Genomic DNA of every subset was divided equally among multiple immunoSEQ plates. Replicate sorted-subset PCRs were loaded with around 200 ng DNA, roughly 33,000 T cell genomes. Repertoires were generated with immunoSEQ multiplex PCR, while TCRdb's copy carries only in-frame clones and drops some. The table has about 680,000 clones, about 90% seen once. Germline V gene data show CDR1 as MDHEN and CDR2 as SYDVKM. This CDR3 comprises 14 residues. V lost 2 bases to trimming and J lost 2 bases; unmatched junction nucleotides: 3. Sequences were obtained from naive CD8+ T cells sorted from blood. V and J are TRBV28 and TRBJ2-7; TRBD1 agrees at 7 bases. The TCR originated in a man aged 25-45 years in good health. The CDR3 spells CASSLRDRPYEQYF. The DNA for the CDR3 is TGTGCCAGCAGTTTAAGGGACAGACCCTACGAGCAGTACTTC.